The present T cell receptor (beta chain) was sequenced within a study of identical twins. Healthy Caucasian donors formed the entire cohort. One entry per CDR3 protein, called by TCRdb with MiXCR from the 5' RACE reads. The data show around 500,000 distinct CDR3 sequences, more than 13% seen once. Germline lookup yields CDR1 SGHDN and CDR2 FVKESK. With 5 bases clipped from V and 0 bases from J, the junction kept 6 bases outside the gene matches. This CDR3 has 16 residues. This sample was also put to use in a study of yellow fever vaccine responses in identical twins.

The specimen sequenced was CD4+ T cells sorted from blood. The origin of this receptor is a woman between 18 and 30 years old in good health. The genes are TRBV14 and TRBJ2-1; 8 bases are shared with TRBD2. CDR3 bases: TGTGCCAGCAGCTCAACGACTAGCGCCTCCTACAATGAGCAGTTCTTC. It specifies CASSSTTSASYNEQFF.